The 5 T cell receptor beta chains below all came from one sample that was sequenced in a study of T cells in Graves' hyperthyroidism and ophthalmopathy. Amplification targeted TCR beta CDR3 regions from RNA transcripts. Using the HTBI primer set, a first-round RT-PCR was run on the TCR CDR3. MiXCR was run by TCRdb on the multiplex PCR reads, yielding one entry per CDR3 protein. The sample has 650,000 to 750,000 distinct CDR3 sequences; 14% are singletons. The sequencing input was blood. The receptors were sampled from a woman aged 18 to 35 with Graves' hyperthyroidism.

The gene calls are TRBV19 and TRBJ1-4, with D possibly TRBD1 on 5 matching bases. The length of the CDR3 is 16 residues. The germline gives CDR1 LNHDA, CDR2 SQIVND (reference sequence). V lost 9 bases, J lost 0 bases, and 17 bases lay in between. The CDR3 protein is CASTRDERATNEKLFF. The CDR3 bases are TGTGCCAGCACCCGGGACGAACGTGCAACTAATGAAAAACTGTTTTTT. Variable domain in full (rest from reference TRBV19 and TRBJ1-4): DGGITQSPKYLFRKEGQNVTLSCEQNLNHDAMYWYRQDPGQGLRLIYYSQIVNDFQKGDIAEGYSVSREKKESFPLTVTSAQKNPTAFYLCASTRDERATNEKLFFGSGTQLSVL.

In this sample, this clonotype turned up many times. The V gene is TRBV7-9, the J gene TRBJ2-2; either TRBD1 or TRBD2 may fit D (6 bases each). V was shortened by 8 bases and J by 0 bases, with 19 bases between the two germline ends. The CDR3 sequence is 17 residues long. Germline V CDR1 and CDR2: SEHNR, FQNEAQ (reference sequence). The CDR3 bases are TGTGCCAGCTCCGGAGGGGGTTGGGGGCCGAACACCGGGGAGCTGTTTTTT. This encodes CASSGGGWGPNTGELFF. The full variable domain, its missing parts supplied by reference TRBV7-9 and TRBJ2-2, is DTGVSQNPRHKITKRGQNVTFRCDPISEHNRLYWYRQTLGQGPEFLTYFQNEAQLEKSRLLSDRFSAERPKGSFSTLEIQRTEQGDSAMYLCASSGGGWGPNTGELFFGEGSRLTVL.

A note on this clonotype: Being one base from a much bigger clone, this may be a read error. CDR3 DNA: TGTGCCAGCACCTTAGGCCGGGACTTGAGCTCCTACGAGCAGTACTTC. This codes for CASTLGRDLSSYEQYF. The chain recombines TRBV13 with TRBJ2-7; D possibly corresponds to TRBD2 (6 bases). The germline V gene has CDR1 PRHDT and CDR2 FYEKMQ (reference sequence). The CDR3 extends over 16 amino acids.

This clonotype has ten or more counts. CDR3 in amino acids: CASSELAGLTGELFF. The CDR3 DNA is TGTGCCAGCAGTGAACTTGCGGGCCTCACCGGGGAGCTGTTTTTT. The chain joins TRBV2 to TRBJ2-2, with D maybe TRBD2 (5 bases). This CDR3 is built from 15 residues. V lost 2 bases to trimming and J lost 4 bases, with 11 bases between them. Germline V CDR1 and CDR2: SNHLY, FYNNEI.

This clonotype was recorded many times. V and J are TRBV7-9 and TRBJ2-3, with 9 bases that match TRBD1. Germline CDR1 reads SEHNR; CDR2 reads FQNEAQ (reference sequence). V lost 5 bases, J lost 1 base, and 7 bases stayed unmatched. This CDR3 region has 16 residues. The CDR3 here is CASSGNRGPGTDTQYF. CDR3 in DNA: TGTGCCAGCAGCGGAAACAGGGGGCCCGGCACAGATACGCAGTATTTT.